This entry features one TCR beta chain sequence. This clonotype was seen ten or more times. The target of this receptor is not known. No base quality values were provided; no much bigger clone lies one nucleotide off. This sample is part of a study of early T cells in non-severe SARS-CoV-2 infection (dated by TCRdb to about 2021). Context from the whole study: TCR sequencing used bulk RNA from unsorted whole blood, so alpha and beta chains could not be paired.

This was a case-control study nested in a cohort of healthcare workers in London, UK, who had nasopharyngeal swab PCR tests and blood samples taken every week. Healthcare workers were recruited between 23 and 31 March 2020, during the week of the UK lockdown, and were followed weekly for up to about 15 weeks. The study at large found these results: VDJdb matching was skewed toward anti-spike CD8 responses and likely underestimated virus-specific expansions by missing private and CD4 specificities.

The library was produced with 5' RACE. The sequencer was a NextSeq 500. In the TCR library protocol, unique molecular identifiers were attached to individual cDNA molecules to correct for PCR bias and sequencing error. Both TCR alpha and beta chains were sequenced, and tight co-correlation was observed between alpha and beta sequence abundances in each sample. In the original analysis: Decombinator V4 was used to annotate TCR sequences for V gene, J gene and CDR3. Expanded TCRs were defined as changing significantly between any two time points under a Poisson model with p below 0.0001. TCR abundances were normalised to the total number of TCRs sequenced per sample and expressed as counts per million. TRAV1-2 paired with TRAJ12, TRAJ20 or TRAJ33 defined MAIT TCRs, while TRAV10 paired with TRAJ18 defined iNKT TCRs. A search of VDJdb, accessed on 1 November 2021, was run for TCRs annotated to CMV, EBV and SARS-CoV-2, with TCRs annotated for multiple antigens excluded. TCRdb reworked the public reads: Q25 trimming with fastp, MiXCR clone assembly, productive beta chains retained. Identical CDR3 protein sequences are pooled into one entry, listed with their most common genes and DNA. These V and J calls derive from TCRdb rather than the authors' analysis. In all, the sample holds tens of thousands of distinct CDR3 sequences, and 9% to 15% of those were seen once. Together, the top ten hold approximately 7% of the sample.

The V end loses 4 bases and the J end loses 0 bases, and a stretch of 8 bases separates them. CDR1 is given as SGDLS and CDR2 as YYNGEE, both from the germline V gene. Measured from the cysteine to the phenylalanine, the CDR3 is 13 residues long. The DNA shown is the 39-base CDR3, in frame from base 1. The sequence joins TRBV9 to TRBJ2-7, with a tentative D gene TRBD2 over 5 matching bases. Sequencing was done on a sample of whole blood. This sequence originates from an adult who was a healthcare worker with PCR-confirmed SARS-CoV-2 infection or an uninfected control (not recorded which). The CDR3 corresponds to CASSPGSSYEQYF. In nucleotide form, the sequence is TGTGCCAGCAGCCCGGGAAGCTCCTACGAGCAGTACTTC.